This T cell receptor (beta chain) originates from a study of graft-versus-host responses after intestinal transplantation. Study context: Multivisceral, liver-intestinal, or isolated intestinal transplants were performed in recipients. Anti-thymocyte globulin induction, then tacrolimus and steroids for approximately 3 years, went to all recipients.

Concerning this clone: What it binds is unknown.

After removal of 3 bases from V and 1 base from J, the junction contained 7 bases not matched to a gene. The CDR3 totals 17 residues. Germline loops: CDR1 PRHDT, CDR2 FYEKMQ (reference sequence). Broader study findings: The marrow of recipients harbored GvH clones, and ileum or blood showed some of them first. HvG clone declines early post-transplant were associated with peak circulating GvH levels.

The method was immunoSEQ multiplex PCR; TCRdb's version includes in-frame clones alone and lacks a portion of them. The data contain 65,000 to 100,000 clones, 85% to 95% of them singletons. The chain joins TRBV13 to TRBJ2-3, with 10 nucleotides matching TRBD2. Here the sequenced sample was unstimulated CD8+ T cells sorted from spleen or lymph node cells, taken before transplant. This receptor was obtained from a human donor who was the organ donor for an intestinal transplant. The CDR3 DNA sequence: TGTGCCAGCAGCTTCCCCAGCGGGGGGGCCGGCACAGATACGCAGTATTTT. Protein sequence: CASSFPSGGAGTDTQYF.